Each of the 4 T cell receptor beta chains below was sequenced from the same sample in a study of blood T cell repertoires in COVID-19. Some clones are missing from TCRdb's copy, which holds only in-frame ones; the method was immunoSEQ multiplex PCR. The table records around 200,000 clones, approximately 82% of them present only once. The specimen was peripheral blood. The receptors originated from a middle-aged man with active or convalescent COVID-19.

The chain carries TRBV5-1 and TRBJ1-5; the match to TRBD1 covers 9 bases. The CDR3 totals 15 residues. Germline CDR1 is SGHRS and CDR2 is YFSETQ. The trim removed 4 bases at V and 4 bases at J, leaving 6 bases unmatched. CDR3 sequence (DNA): TGCGCCAGCAGCCCTGAGACAGGGGGAAATCAGCCCCAGCATTTT. It encodes CASSPETGGNQPQHF.

V is TRBV18 and J is TRBJ2-1, with D possibly matching TRBD1 (6 bases). Germline V gene sequence: CDR1 KGHSH, CDR2 LQKENI. There are 14 residues in the CDR3. V dropped 5 bases and J dropped 2 bases, with 10 bases sitting between them. CDR3 loop: CASSVPGAYNEQFF. CDR3 DNA: TGTGCCAGCTCAGTCCCAGGGGCCTACAATGAGCAGTTCTTC.

The J gene is TRBJ1-2, the V gene TRBV29-1; tentative D call: TRBD1 (6 bases). V lost 7 bases to trimming and J lost 2 bases, with 14 bases between them. Germline assignment: CDR1 SQVTM and CDR2 ANQGSEA. This CDR3 has 13 amino acids. DNA for the CDR3: TGCAGCGCCGAGGGCCAGGGGAACTATGGCTACACCTTC. It yields the protein CSAEGQGNYGYTF.

The V call is TRBV12-2, the J call TRBJ2-7; the D segment call TRBD2 is taken from the table without a DNA check. TRBV12-2 is a pseudogene segment. This CDR3 has 16 residues. The CDR3 loop reads CASRVTSGAVSYEQYF. The CDR3 nucleotides read TGTGCAAGTCGCGTTACTAGCGGGGCGGTAAGCTACGAGCAGTACTTC.